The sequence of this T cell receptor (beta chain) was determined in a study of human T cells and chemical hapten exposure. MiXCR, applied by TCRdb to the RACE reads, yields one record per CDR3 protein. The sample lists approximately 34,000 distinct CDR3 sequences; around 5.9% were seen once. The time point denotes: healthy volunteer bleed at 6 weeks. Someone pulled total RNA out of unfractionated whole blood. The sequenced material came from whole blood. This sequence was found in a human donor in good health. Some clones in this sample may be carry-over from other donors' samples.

The CDR3 nucleotides read TGTGCCAGCAGCCAGGGGGCTACGCAGTACTTC. It yields the protein CASSQGATQYF. The chain is built from TRBV25-1 and TRBJ2-7; 8 positions agree with TRBD1. The germline V gene has CDR1 MGHDK and CDR2 SYGVNS. The length of the CDR3 is 11 residues. V lost 6 bases and J lost 9; bases outside the gene matches: 4.